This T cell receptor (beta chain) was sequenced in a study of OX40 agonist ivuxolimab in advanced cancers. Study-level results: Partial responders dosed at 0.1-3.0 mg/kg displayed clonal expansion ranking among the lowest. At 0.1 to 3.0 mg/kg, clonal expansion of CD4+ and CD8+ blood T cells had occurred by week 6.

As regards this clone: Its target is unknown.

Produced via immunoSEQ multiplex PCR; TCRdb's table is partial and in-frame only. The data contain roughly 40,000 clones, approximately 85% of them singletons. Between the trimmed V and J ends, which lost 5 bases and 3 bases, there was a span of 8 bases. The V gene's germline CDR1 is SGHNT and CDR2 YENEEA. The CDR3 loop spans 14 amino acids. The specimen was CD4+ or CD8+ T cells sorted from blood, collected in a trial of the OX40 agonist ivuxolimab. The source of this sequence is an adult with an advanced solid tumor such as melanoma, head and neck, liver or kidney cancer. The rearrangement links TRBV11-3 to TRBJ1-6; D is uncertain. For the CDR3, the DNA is TGTGCCAGCAGCCGACTGGTCTATAATTCACCCCTCCACTTT. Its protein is CASSRLVYNSPLHF.